Listed here are 26 T cell receptor beta chains from one sample, sequenced in a study of human T cells and chemical hapten exposure. Time point in this sample: pre-sensitization, week 0. Treatment reported: therapeutic diphenylcyclopropenone sensitization with weekly scalp DPC. Using its own MiXCR run on the RACE reads, TCRdb lists one record per CDR3 protein. Altogether 380,000 or so distinct CDR3 sequences are present, around 5% being singletons, with the ten largest covering around 8%. Specimen: whole blood, collected in connection with sensitization to the hapten diphenylcyclopropenone (DPC). Receptors were obtained from a woman between 18 and 29 years old with alopecia areata. Some clones in this sample may be carry-over from other donors' samples.

The J gene is TRBJ2-7, the V gene TRBV3-1; the D gene could be TRBD1 or TRBD2 (6 bases each). V lost 8 bases to trimming and J lost 2 bases, with 19 bases between them. CDR1 is LGHDT and CDR2 is YNNKEL in the germline V gene (reference sequence). There are 15 residues in the CDR3. Here the CDR3 DNA reads TGTGCCAGCTGGGACTCAATCAGGGGAGCCTACGAGCAGTACTTC. It is translated as CASWDSIRGAYEQYF.

This clonotype was seen many times. The rearrangement uses TRBV6-2 or TRBV6-3 and TRBJ2-2; D unresolved. CDR1 is MNHEY, CDR2 SVGEGT, per germline. CDR3 length: 15 residues. The V end was cut by 4 bases, the J end by 3 bases, with 12 bases between. The CDR3 spells CASSSGEGDTGELFF. DNA of the CDR3: TGTGCCAGCAGTTCCGGAGAAGGAGACACCGGGGAGCTGTTTTTT.

The rearrangement joins TRBV23-1 to TRBJ1-6; tentative D call: TRBD1 (5 bases). TRBV23-1 is placed among ORFs of uncertain function. V lost 4 bases, J lost 0 bases, and 13 bases lay in between. CDR3 length: 17 residues. The chain's CDR3 is CASSLGAVSSYNSPLHF. Written as DNA, the CDR3 is TGCGCCAGCAGTCTTGGGGCTGTCAGCTCCTATAATTCACCCCTCCACTTT.

This clonotype occurred a few times. The V call is TRBV12-3 or TRBV12-4, the J call TRBJ2-1, with a tentative D call TRBD1 (6 bases). CDR3 length: 14 amino acids. V lost 6 bases and J 6 bases, leaving 15 bases between the germline ends. CDR3 sequence (DNA): TGTGCCAGCAGCCGCCTGGGGACATTCAATGAGCAGTTCTTC. Translated, it gives CASSRLGTFNEQFF.

This clonotype has at least ten counts. The chain combines TRBV10-1 with TRBJ1-1, with 11 bases that match TRBD1. This CDR3 comprises 19 residues. Trimming at V came to 6 bases and at J to 3 bases, leaving 18 bases not matched to a gene. The V gene's germline CDR1 is WNHNN and CDR2 SYGVQD (reference sequence). The CDR3 sequence: CASRLPNLGTGGEDTEAFF. CDR3 coding DNA: TGCGCCAGCAGGCTACCTAACCTCGGGACAGGGGGAGAGGACACTGAAGCTTTCTTT.

This rearrangement joins TRBV11-2 to TRBJ2-1, with 7 bases fitting TRBD2. Germline lookup yields CDR1 SGHAT and CDR2 FQNNGV. Germline trimming cut 5 bases from V and 3 bases from J; bases unmatched to any gene: 4. This CDR3 is 14 amino acids long. CDR3: CASSPRDYYNEQFF. CDR3 nucleotide sequence: TGTGCCAGCAGCCCACGGGACTACTACAATGAGCAGTTCTTC.

This clonotype showed up many times. The chain couples TRBV9 to TRBJ2-2; D gene ambiguous. Germline CDR1 SGDLS, CDR2 YYNGEE. This CDR3 is 12 amino acids long. Trimming removed 3 bases at V and 7 bases at J, with 7 bases between. CDR3 DNA: TGTGCCAGCAGCGCCATCTACGGGGAGCTGTTTTTT. Amino acids: CASSAIYGELFF.

The sample holds many counts of this clonotype. The V and J genes are TRBV28 and TRBJ2-4, with TRBD2 identical over 9 bases. Per germline, CDR1 MDHEN and CDR2 SYDVKM. The CDR3 contains 16 residues. The trim removed 2 bases at V and 5 bases at J, leaving 7 bases unmatched. The CDR3 reads CASSLPGGGVENIQYF. The CDR3 DNA follows: TGTGCCAGCAGTTTACCCGGCGGGGGGGTCGAAAACATTCAGTACTTC.

This clonotype was counted at least ten times. V is TRBV5-1 and J is TRBJ2-7, with 7 bases that match TRBD1. The CDR3 is made up of 16 amino acids. Germline trimming cut 1 base from V and 1 base from J; bases unmatched to any gene: 8. The germline V gene has CDR1 SGHRS and CDR2 YFSETQ. CDR3 loop: CASSLKEQGHSYEQYF. As DNA, the CDR3 is TGCGCCAGCAGCTTGAAGGAACAGGGGCATTCCTACGAGCAGTACTTC.

Ten or more counts support this clonotype. The CDR3 region is CASSFSGEETQYF. In nucleotides, the CDR3 is TGTGCCAGCAGTTTTTCCGGGGAAGAGACCCAGTACTTC. The chain joins TRBV12-3 or TRBV12-4 to TRBJ2-5, with D perhaps matching TRBD2 (5 bases). V was trimmed by 3 bases and J by 3 bases, leaving 8 bases between them. The CDR3 spans 13 residues.

In its sample, this clonotype was seen many times. The V and J genes are TRBV4-1 and TRBJ1-1; TRBD1 is a possible D gene (5 bases). V was trimmed by 4 bases and J by 7 bases, leaving 13 bases between them. Germline CDR1 and CDR2: MGHRA and YSYEKL. The length of the CDR3 is 13 residues. CDR3 coding DNA: TGCGCCAGCAGCCTTTGGCCCAGGGATGAAGCTTTCTTT. Translation: CASSLWPRDEAFF.

This clonotype was seen repeatedly, ten times or more. The V gene is TRBV7-2, the J gene TRBJ2-4, with 7 bases identical to TRBD2. V lost 2 bases to trimming and J lost 7 bases; unmatched junction nucleotides: 11. CDR1 and CDR2 from the germline V gene are SGHTA and FQGNSA. This CDR3 comprises 16 residues. CDR3 sequence reads: CASSLNSANGRNIQYF. CDR3 nucleotides: TGTGCCAGCAGCTTAAATTCCGCCAACGGGAGGAACATTCAGTACTTC.

This clonotype was found a few times. The V call is TRBV10-3, the J call TRBJ1-1; no clear D. The CDR3 covers 11 residues. In germline, CDR1 is ENHRY, CDR2 SYGVKD. Trimming left V 11 bases short and J 2 bases short, with 9 bases between. This CDR3 reads CAATDNTEAFF. In DNA form, the CDR3 reads TGTGCCGCAACAGACAACACTGAAGCTTTCTTT.

In its sample, this clonotype was seen a few times. The chain recombines TRBV5-1 with TRBJ1-5; TRBD1 is a possible D gene (6 bases). Germline values: CDR1 SGHRS, CDR2 YFSETQ. Trimming left V 3 bases short and J 4 bases short, with 14 bases between. This CDR3 region has 15 residues. The CDR3 DNA reads as TGCGCCAGCAGCTCAGAAGGGAGGGGGAATCAGCCCCAGCATTTT. This codes for CASSSEGRGNQPQHF.

The chain has TRBV7-2 and TRBJ2-1, with a tentative D call TRBD2 (5 bases). Germline CDR1 reads SGHTA; CDR2 reads FQGNSA. The germline V and J ends were trimmed by 5 bases and 6 bases, with 11 bases remaining between them. The CDR3 covers 13 residues. CDR3 in amino acids: CASSTRQVNEQFF. CDR3 bases: TGTGCCAGCAGCACTAGGCAGGTCAATGAGCAGTTCTTC.

This clonotype was observed at least ten times. The rearrangement joins TRBV6-1 to TRBJ2-3; 8 bases map to TRBD1. J was trimmed by 3 bases and V by 6 bases; bases with no gene match: 11. This CDR3 region has 16 residues. Per the germline V gene, CDR1 is MNHNS and CDR2 is SASEGT. In nucleotides, the CDR3 is TGTGCCAGCAGCATACAGGGACAGGTCGGGACAGATACGCAGTATTTT. Amino acids: CASSIQGQVGTDTQYF.

This clonotype was picked up many times. The J gene is TRBJ2-7, the V gene TRBV6-5; D is unclear. Germline values: CDR1 MNHEY, CDR2 SVGAGI. The CDR3 contains 14 residues. The germline V and J ends were trimmed by 0 bases and 2 bases, with 8 bases remaining between them. This CDR3 reads CASSYSGTAYEQYF. In DNA form, the CDR3 reads TGTGCCAGCAGTTACTCCGGAACCGCCTACGAGCAGTACTTC.

This clonotype was recorded a few times. V and J are TRBV28 and TRBJ1-2; 7 bases fit TRBD1. The CDR3 runs 15 residues. Germline CDR1 is MDHEN and CDR2 is SYDVKM. Trimming took 3 bases from V and 3 from J; bases not matched to a gene: 7. The CDR3 nucleotides read TGTGCCAGCAGTTTGAGGCAGGGGGAGTACTATGGCTACACCTTC. It is translated as CASSLRQGEYYGYTF.

The chain is built from TRBV25-1 and TRBJ2-3; TRBD2 matches at 11 bases. V was clipped by 4 bases and J by 2 bases; unmatched bases: 8. Germline CDR1 MGHDK, CDR2 SYGVNS. The CDR3 is made up of 17 amino acids. This CDR3 is CASSGGLAVQNTDTQYF. The DNA of the CDR3 is TGTGCCAGCAGTGGGGGACTAGCGGTGCAAAACACAGATACGCAGTATTTT. Full variable domain (rest looked up from reference TRBV25-1 and TRBJ2-3): EADIYQTPRYLVIGTGKKITLECSQTMGHDKMYWYQQDPGMELHLIHYSYGVNSTEKGDLSSESTVSRIRTEHFPLTLESARPSHTSQYLCASSGGLAVQNTDTQYFGPGTRLTVL.

The chain carries TRBV4-3 and TRBJ1-4; TRBD1 matches 8 bases. Germline V CDR1 and CDR2: LGHNA, YSLEER. This CDR3 contains 15 residues. V lost 2 bases and J lost 8; bases outside the gene matches: 7. The CDR3 is CASSQFQGAREKLFF. The CDR3 bases are TGCGCCAGCAGCCAATTTCAGGGGGCGCGAGAAAAACTGTTTTTT.

This clonotype was counted at least ten times. The chain combines TRBV11-2 with TRBJ2-1; unclear D gene. V dropped 1 base and J dropped 3 bases, with 4 bases sitting between them. The CDR3 has 13 residues. Germline V lookup: CDR1 SGHAT, CDR2 FQNNGV. In nucleotides, the CDR3 is TGTGCCAGCAGCTTAGCCCTCTACAATGAGCAGTTCTTC. This translates into CASSLALYNEQFF.

This chain connects TRBV2 to TRBJ2-2, with 9 positions matching TRBD2. CDR3 size: 17 residues. Germline V CDR1 and CDR2: SNHLY, FYNNEI. Trimming cost V 2 bases and J 0 bases; bases outside gene matches: 4. In DNA form, the CDR3 reads TGTGCCAGCAGTGAATGGGCTAGCGGGGCGAACACCGGGGAGCTGTTTTTT. Its protein is CASSEWASGANTGELFF.

This clonotype occurred a few times. V is TRBV5-1 and J is TRBJ1-6; D not resolved. Germline V gene sequence: CDR1 SGHRS, CDR2 YFSETQ. Between the trimmed V and J ends, which lost 4 bases and 5 bases, there was a span of 10 bases. The CDR3 consists of 14 residues. The CDR3 DNA reads TGCGCCAGCAGCGGGTGGACGGATAATTCACCCCTCCACTTT. As protein: CASSGWTDNSPLHF.

At least ten counts were recorded for this clonotype. The chain uses TRBV29-1 and TRBJ2-2; TRBD2 might be the D (5 bases). The V end lost 4 bases, the J end lost 5 bases, and 11 bases lay between the germline ends. The V gene's germline CDR1 is SQVTM and CDR2 ANQGSEA. This CDR3 is built from 13 residues. The CDR3 nucleotides read TGCAGCGTTGTCGGGGATGGGACCGGGGAGCTGTTTTTT. Amino acids: CSVVGDGTGELFF.

This clonotype occurred many times. This chain links TRBV20-1 with TRBJ2-1; 12 nucleotides align to TRBD2. J was trimmed by 3 bases and V by 0 bases; bases with no gene match: 6. Germline values: CDR1 DFQATT, CDR2 SNEGSKA (reference sequence). The CDR3 contains 17 residues. DNA for the CDR3: TGCAGTGCTAGAGACCTCTGGACTAGCGGGGACTACAATGAGCAGTTCTTC. Translating it yields CSARDLWTSGDYNEQFF.

The chain uses TRBV7-8 and TRBJ2-7; D is possibly TRBD1 (6 bases). CDR1 is SGHVS and CDR2 is FQNEAQ in the germline V gene. Trimming pared 8 bases from V and 3 bases from J, leaving 17 bases between. This CDR3 is 14 amino acids long. CDR3 in amino acids: CASRRGTGRYEQYF. In DNA, the CDR3 is TGTGCCAGCCGTCGAGGCACAGGGCGCTACGAGCAGTACTTC.